This T cell receptor (beta chain) was observed in a study of blood T cells in healthy people across ages. A note on this clonotype: Its antigen is not identified. The junction departs from germline at one end; a sequencing error may be responsible.

The CDR3 is 17 amino acids. CDR1 and CDR2 (germline): SGHTA, FQGNSA. Study observations and caveats: The authors considered diversity estimates from one million T cells to be underestimates.

The authors ran a second PCR of about 7 to 11 cycles using a sample-barcoded 5' primer and a J-beta primer mix. Every molecule of cDNA carried a tag from a template-switch adaptor with 12 random nucleotides. There were at least 3 million CDR3-containing paired-end reads obtained from each sample. A single record per CDR3 protein comes from TCRdb applying MiXCR to the 5' RACE reads. The sample shows roughly 800,000 distinct CDR3 sequences, approximately 53% of them seen only once. The sequenced sample consisted of blood. The V gene is TRBV7-2, the J gene TRBJ2-5, with D possibly matching TRBD2 (5 bases). This receptor was taken from an elderly man in good health. CDR3 region: CACSLGGGSAGVETQYF. CDR3 coding DNA: TGTGCCTGCAGCTTAGGTGGTGGTAGCGCCGGGGTGGAGACCCAGTACTTC.